This T cell receptor beta chain was profiled in a study of shared clonotypes between healthy human individuals. Looking at the study overall: Per donor, three plates held CD4 naive cells, three held CD4 memory, two held CD8 naive and one held CD8 memory.

Assay: immunoSEQ multiplex PCR; the TCRdb copy retains only in-frame clones and omits some. Among some 2,500,000 clones listed, more than 85% were seen once. Study findings and constraints: The sharing of roughly 5% of naive CD4 clonotypes was seen across a handful of donors.

This CDR3 contains 19 residues. V dropped 3 bases and J dropped 5; count of bases not matched to a gene: 16. Germline V gene lookup returns CDR1 SGHAT and CDR2 FQNNGV. Recent vaccinations or acute infections were absent in the healthy HIV-negative adult donors. About this clone itself: Its antigen remains unknown.

The TCR originated in a man aged 18 to 29 in good health. Some clones in this sample may be carry-over from other donors' samples. The sequenced sample was naive CD4+ T cells from PBMCs. Subset denoted: CD45RA+ positively selected. The chain carries TRBV11-2 and TRBJ2-7; 13 bases line up with TRBD2. The CDR3 coding sequence is TGTGCCAGCAGCTTGATGGACAGAAGCATACTAGCGGGAGGGAACGAGCAGTACTTC. The encoded protein is CASSLMDRSILAGGNEQYF.